This T cell receptor beta chain was identified during a study of blood T cell repertoires in COVID-19. Across the whole study: Samples came from the United States, Italy and Spain, spanning acute and convalescent COVID-19. Sample material is recorded as cDNA or gDNA derived from T cells, B-cell-depleted T cells, or PBMCs.

In the original processing: From reference gene primer amplification, estimates of nucleated cell counts were derived. Method: immunoSEQ multiplex PCR; TCRdb's copy keeps in-frame clones and lacks some. V and J calls and clone size are given by that table; D and trimming were obtained from the DNA. The profile shows under 250,000 clones, roughly nine tenths of them singletons. J lost 9 bases, V lost 3 bases, and 5 bases had no gene match. Germline CDR1 reads SGHRS; CDR2 reads YFSETQ. The CDR3 is made up of 15 amino acids. This clone was counted a few times. The V gene is TRBV5-1, the J gene TRBJ2-1, with TRBD2 matching 14 bases. The source is a man between 60 and 75 years old with acute or convalescent COVID-19. Sequencing was performed on peripheral blood. CDR3 sequence reads: CASSWGTSGSGEQFF. The CDR3 bases are TGCGCCAGCAGCTGGGGGACTAGCGGGAGTGGTGAGCAGTTCTTC. Full variable domain (remainder filled in from reference TRBV5-1 and TRBJ2-1): KAGVTQTPRYLIKTRGQQVTLSCSPISGHRSVSWYQQTPGQGLQFLFEYFSETQRNKGNFPGRFSGRQFSNSRSEMNVSTLELGDSALYLCASSWGTSGSGEQFFGPGTRLTVL.